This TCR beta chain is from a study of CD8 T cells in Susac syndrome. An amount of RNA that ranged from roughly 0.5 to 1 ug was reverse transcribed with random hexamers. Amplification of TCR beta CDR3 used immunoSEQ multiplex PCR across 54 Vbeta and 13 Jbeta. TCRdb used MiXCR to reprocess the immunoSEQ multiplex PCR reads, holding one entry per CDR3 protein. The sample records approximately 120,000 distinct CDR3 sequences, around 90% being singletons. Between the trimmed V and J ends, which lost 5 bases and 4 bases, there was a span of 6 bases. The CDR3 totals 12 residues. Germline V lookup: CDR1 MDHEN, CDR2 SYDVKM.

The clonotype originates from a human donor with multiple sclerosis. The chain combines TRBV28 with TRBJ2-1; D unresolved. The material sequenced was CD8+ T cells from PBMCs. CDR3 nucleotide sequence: TGTGCCAGCAGTATTTATTACAATGAGCAGTTCTTC. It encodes CASSIYYNEQFF.